What follows is one T cell receptor (beta chain) and its context. The sample originates from a study of T-cell reconstitution after alpha-beta-depleted transplantation in children. Per germline, CDR1 LNHDA and CDR2 SQIVND (reference sequence). The ends lost 4 bases at V and 0 bases at J; junction bases unmatched: 5. The CDR3 contains 17 residues. The TCRbeta library was prepared with unique molecular identifiers. TCRdb re-analysed the PCR reads in MiXCR, keeping a single row per CDR3 protein. There are about 500,000 distinct CDR3 sequences in the sample; 32% occur only once, and around 2.3% lies in the top ten.

This chain connects TRBV19 to TRBJ2-3; TRBD2 matches at 12 bases. This sequence was found in a human donor who donated a stem cell graft to a child with aplastic anemia. This material consisted of PBMCs from the stem cell graft donor, taken from the stem cell graft. The CDR3, as DNA: TGTGCCAGTAGTACCCGACTAGCGGGAGTTAGCACAGATACGCAGTATTTT. Its protein is CASSTRLAGVSTDTQYF.